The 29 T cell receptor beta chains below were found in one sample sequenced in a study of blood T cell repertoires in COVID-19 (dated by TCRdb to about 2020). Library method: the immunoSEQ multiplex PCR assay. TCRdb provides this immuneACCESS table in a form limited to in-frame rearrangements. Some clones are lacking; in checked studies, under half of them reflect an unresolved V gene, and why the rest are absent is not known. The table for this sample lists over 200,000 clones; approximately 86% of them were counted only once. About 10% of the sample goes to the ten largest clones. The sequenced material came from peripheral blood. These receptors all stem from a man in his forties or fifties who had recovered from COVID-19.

The CDR3 DNA follows: TGTGCCAGACGAGGGGGGACCCAGTACTTC. Its protein is CARRGGTQYF. V gene TRBV27 combines with J gene TRBJ2-5, with D maybe TRBD1 (6 bases). The CDR3 has 10 amino acids. V was shortened by 9 bases and J by 7 bases, with 9 bases between the two germline ends. The germline V gene has CDR1 MNHEY and CDR2 SMNVEV (reference sequence).

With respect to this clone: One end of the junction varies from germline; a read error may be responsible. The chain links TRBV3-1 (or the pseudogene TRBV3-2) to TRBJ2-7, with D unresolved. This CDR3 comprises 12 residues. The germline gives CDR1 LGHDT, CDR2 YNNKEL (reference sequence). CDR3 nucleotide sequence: TGTGCCAGCAGCCAAATCTCCGACGAGCAGTACTTC. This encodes CASSQISDEQYF.

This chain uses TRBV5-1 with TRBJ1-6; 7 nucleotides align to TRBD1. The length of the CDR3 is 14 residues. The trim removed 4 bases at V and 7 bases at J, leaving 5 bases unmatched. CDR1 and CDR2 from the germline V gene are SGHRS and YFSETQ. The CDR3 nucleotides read TGCGCCAGCAGCCCCACGACAGGGAATTCACCCCTCCACTTT. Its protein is CASSPTTGNSPLHF. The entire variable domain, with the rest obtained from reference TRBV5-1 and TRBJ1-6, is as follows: KAGVTQTPRYLIKTRGQQVTLSCSPISGHRSVSWYQQTPGQGLQFLFEYFSETQRNKGNFPGRFSGRQFSNSRSEMNVSTLELGDSALYLCASSPTTGNSPLHFGNGTRLTVT.

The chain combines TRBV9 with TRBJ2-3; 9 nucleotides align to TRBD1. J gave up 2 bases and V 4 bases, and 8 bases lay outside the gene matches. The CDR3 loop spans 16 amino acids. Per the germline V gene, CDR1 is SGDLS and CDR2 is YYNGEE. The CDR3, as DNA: TGTGCCAGCAGCTTTGCTAGGACAGGGGTCACAGATACGCAGTATTTT. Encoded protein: CASSFARTGVTDTQYF.

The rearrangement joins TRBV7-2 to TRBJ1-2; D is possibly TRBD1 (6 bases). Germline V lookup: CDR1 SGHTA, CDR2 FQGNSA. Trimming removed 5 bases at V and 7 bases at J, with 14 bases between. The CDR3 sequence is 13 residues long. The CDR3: CASSLQAGAGYTF. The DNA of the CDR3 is TGTGCCAGCAGCCTTCAGGCAGGGGCTGGCTACACCTTC.

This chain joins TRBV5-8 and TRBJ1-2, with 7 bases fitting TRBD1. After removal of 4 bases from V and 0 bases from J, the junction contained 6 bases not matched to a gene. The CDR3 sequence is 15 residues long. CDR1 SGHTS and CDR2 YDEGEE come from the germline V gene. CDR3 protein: CASSGYRGANYGYTF. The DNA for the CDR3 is TGTGCCAGCAGCGGATACAGGGGAGCTAACTATGGCTACACCTTC.

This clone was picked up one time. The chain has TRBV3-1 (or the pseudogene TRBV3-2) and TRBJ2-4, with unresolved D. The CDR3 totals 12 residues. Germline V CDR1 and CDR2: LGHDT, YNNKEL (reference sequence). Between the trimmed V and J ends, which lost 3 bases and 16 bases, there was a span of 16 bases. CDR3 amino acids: CASSHFFGGKYF. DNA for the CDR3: TGTGCCAGCAGCCATTTTTTTGGCGGCAAATACTTC.

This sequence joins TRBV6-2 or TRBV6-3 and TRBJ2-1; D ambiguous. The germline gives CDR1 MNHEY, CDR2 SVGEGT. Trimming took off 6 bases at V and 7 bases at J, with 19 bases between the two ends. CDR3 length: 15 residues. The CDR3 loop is CASSSVGLGENEQFF. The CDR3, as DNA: TGTGCCAGCAGCTCGGTCGGGTTGGGTGAAAATGAGCAGTTCTTC.

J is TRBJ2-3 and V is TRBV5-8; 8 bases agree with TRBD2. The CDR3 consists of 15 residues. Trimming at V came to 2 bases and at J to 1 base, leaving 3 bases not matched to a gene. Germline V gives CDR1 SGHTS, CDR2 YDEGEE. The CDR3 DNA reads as TGTGCCAGCAGCTTTCTTAGCGGGGGCACAGATACGCAGTATTTT. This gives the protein CASSFLSGGTDTQYF.

DNA of the CDR3: TGTGCCAGCAGCGTACCTGGACTAGCGGGGCCCCACAATGAGCAGTTCTTC. It codes for CASSVPGLAGPHNEQFF. The V gene is TRBV9, the J gene TRBJ2-1, with 12 bases that match TRBD2. V was clipped by 1 base and J by 5 bases; unmatched bases: 7. The CDR3 contains 17 residues. Germline CDR1 reads SGDLS; CDR2 reads YYNGEE.

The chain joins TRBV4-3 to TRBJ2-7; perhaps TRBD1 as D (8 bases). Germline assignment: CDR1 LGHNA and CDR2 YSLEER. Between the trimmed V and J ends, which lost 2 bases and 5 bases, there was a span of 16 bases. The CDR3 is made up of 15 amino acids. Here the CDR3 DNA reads TGCGCCAGCAGCCAACGAAGGACAGGGAGGGACGAGCAGTACTTC. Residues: CASSQRRTGRDEQYF.

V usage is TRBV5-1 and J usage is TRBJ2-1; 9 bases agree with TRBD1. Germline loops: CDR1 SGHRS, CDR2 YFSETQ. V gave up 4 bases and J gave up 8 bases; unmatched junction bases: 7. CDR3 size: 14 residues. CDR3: CASSGGQGKYEQFF. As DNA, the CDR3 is TGCGCCAGCAGCGGAGGACAGGGGAAATATGAGCAGTTCTTC. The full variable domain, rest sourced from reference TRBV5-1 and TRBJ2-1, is KAGVTQTPRYLIKTRGQQVTLSCSPISGHRSVSWYQQTPGQGLQFLFEYFSETQRNKGNFPGRFSGRQFSNSRSEMNVSTLELGDSALYLCASSGGQGKYEQFFGPGTRLTVL.

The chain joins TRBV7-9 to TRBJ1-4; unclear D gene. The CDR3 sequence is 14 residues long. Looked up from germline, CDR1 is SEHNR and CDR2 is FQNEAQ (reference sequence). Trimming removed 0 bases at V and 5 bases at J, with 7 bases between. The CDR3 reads CASSLASSNEKLFF. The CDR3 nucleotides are TGTGCCAGCAGCTTAGCCAGTTCAAATGAAAAACTGTTTTTT.

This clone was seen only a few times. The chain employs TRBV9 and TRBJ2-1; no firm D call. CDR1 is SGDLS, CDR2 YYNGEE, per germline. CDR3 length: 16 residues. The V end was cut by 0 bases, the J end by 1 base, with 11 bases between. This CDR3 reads CASSVGGIRSYNEQFF. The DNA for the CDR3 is TGTGCCAGCAGCGTAGGAGGCATACGGTCCTACAATGAGCAGTTCTTC.

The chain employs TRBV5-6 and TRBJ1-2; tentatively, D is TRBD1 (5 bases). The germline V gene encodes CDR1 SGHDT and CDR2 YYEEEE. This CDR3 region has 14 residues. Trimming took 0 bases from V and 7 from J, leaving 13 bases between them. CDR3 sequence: CASSLVTGFRGYTF. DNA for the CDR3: TGTGCCAGCAGCTTGGTTACAGGTTTTCGTGGCTACACCTTC.

CDR3: CASSSGVGEKLFF. The CDR3 region has the DNA TGCGCCAGCAGTTCGGGGGTCGGAGAAAAACTGTTTTTT. V and J are TRBV5-1 and TRBJ1-4; possibly TRBD1 for D (5 bases). V lost 5 bases and J 8 bases, leaving 13 bases between the germline ends. The CDR3 loop spans 13 amino acids. Germline assignment: CDR1 SGHRS and CDR2 YFSETQ.

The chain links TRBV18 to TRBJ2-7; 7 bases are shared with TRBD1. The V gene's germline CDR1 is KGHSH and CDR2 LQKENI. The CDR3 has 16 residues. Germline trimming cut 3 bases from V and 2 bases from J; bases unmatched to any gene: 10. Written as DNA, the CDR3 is TGTGCCAGCTCACCTATAGGGACAGCAAAGACCTACGAGCAGTACTTC. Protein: CASSPIGTAKTYEQYF.

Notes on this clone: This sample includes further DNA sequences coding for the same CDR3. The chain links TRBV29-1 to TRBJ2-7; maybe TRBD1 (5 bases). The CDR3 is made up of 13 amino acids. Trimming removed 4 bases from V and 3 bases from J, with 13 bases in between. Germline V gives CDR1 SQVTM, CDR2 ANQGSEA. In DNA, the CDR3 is TGCAGCGTTGTAGGTCAGGGTAACTACGAGCAGTACTTC. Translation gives CSVVGQGNYEQYF.

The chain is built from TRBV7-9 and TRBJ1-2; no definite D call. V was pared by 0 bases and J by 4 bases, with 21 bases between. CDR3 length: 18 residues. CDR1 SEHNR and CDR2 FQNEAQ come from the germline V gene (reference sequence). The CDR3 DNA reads TGTGCCAGCAGCTTAGCGGGTGCGACAAGGCCCCCCCTCTATGGCTACACCTTC. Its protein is CASSLAGATRPPLYGYTF. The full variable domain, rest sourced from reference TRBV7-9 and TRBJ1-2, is DTGVSQNPRHKITKRGQNVTFRCDPISEHNRLYWYRQTLGQGPEFLTYFQNEAQLEKSRLLSDRFSAERPKGSFSTLEIQRTEQGDSAMYLCASSLAGATRPPLYGYTFGSGTRLTVV.

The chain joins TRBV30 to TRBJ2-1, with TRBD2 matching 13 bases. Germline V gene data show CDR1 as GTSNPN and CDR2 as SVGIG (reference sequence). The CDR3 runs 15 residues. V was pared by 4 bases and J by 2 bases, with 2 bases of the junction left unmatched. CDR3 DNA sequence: TGTGCCTGGAAACTAGCGGGAGGGCCCTACAATGAGCAGTTCTTC. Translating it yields CAWKLAGGPYNEQFF.

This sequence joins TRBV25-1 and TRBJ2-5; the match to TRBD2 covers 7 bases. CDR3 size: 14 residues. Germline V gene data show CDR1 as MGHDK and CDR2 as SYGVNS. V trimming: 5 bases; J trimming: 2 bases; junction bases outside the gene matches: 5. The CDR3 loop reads CASSKRGLQETQYF. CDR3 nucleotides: TGTGCCAGCAGTAAGCGGGGCCTGCAAGAGACCCAGTACTTC.

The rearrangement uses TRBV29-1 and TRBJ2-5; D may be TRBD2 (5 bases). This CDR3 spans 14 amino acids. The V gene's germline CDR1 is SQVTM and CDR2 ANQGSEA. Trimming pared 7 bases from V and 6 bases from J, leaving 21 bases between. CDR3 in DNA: TGCAGCGCACGGTCGGACCGCCCGGGAAAGACCCAGTACTTC. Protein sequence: CSARSDRPGKTQYF.

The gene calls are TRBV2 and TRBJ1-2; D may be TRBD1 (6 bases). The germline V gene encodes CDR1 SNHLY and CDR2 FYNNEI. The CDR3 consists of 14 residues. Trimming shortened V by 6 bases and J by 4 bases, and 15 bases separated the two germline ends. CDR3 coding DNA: TGTGCCAGCAGGTACGGGGGGCAAATCTATGGCTACACCTTC. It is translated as CASRYGGQIYGYTF.

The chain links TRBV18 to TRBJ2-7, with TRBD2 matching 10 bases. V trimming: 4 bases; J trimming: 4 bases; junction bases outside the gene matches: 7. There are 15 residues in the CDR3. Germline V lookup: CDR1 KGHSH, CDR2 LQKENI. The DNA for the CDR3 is TGTGCCAGCTCACTCAAGCGGGAGGGCCAATACGAGCAGTACTTC. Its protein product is CASSLKREGQYEQYF.

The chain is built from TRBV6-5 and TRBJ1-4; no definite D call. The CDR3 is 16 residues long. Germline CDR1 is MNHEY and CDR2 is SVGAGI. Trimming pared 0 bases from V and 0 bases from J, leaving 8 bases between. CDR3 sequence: CASSYSGPATNEKLFF. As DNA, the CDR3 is TGTGCCAGCAGTTACTCGGGCCCTGCAACTAATGAAAAACTGTTTTTT.

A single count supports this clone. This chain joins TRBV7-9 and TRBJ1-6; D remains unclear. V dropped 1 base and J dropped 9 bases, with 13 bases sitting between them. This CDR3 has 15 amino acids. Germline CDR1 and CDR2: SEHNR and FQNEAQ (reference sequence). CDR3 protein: CASSLGEGWSSPLHF. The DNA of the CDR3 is TGTGCCAGCAGCTTAGGAGAGGGCTGGAGTTCACCCCTCCACTTT.

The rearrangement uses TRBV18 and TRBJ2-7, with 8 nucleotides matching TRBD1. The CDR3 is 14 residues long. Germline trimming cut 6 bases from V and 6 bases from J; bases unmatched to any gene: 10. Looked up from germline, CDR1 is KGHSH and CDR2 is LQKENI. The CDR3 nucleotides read TGTGCCAGCTCTCCCAGGACAGGGCGAGGCGAGCAGTACTTC. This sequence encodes CASSPRTGRGEQYF.

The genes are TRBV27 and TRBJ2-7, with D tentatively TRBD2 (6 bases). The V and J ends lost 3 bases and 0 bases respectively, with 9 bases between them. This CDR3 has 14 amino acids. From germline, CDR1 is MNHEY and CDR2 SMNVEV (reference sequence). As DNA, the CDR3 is TGTGCCAGCAGTTTCGGGAGTCGCTCCTACGAGCAGTACTTC. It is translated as CASSFGSRSYEQYF.

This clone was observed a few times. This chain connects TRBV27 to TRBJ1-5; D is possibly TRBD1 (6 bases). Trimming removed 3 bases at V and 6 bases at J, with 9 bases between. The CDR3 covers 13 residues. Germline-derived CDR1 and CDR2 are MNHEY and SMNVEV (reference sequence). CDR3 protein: CASSFVGGQPQHF. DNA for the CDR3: TGTGCCAGCAGTTTTGTAGGGGGTCAGCCCCAGCATTTT.